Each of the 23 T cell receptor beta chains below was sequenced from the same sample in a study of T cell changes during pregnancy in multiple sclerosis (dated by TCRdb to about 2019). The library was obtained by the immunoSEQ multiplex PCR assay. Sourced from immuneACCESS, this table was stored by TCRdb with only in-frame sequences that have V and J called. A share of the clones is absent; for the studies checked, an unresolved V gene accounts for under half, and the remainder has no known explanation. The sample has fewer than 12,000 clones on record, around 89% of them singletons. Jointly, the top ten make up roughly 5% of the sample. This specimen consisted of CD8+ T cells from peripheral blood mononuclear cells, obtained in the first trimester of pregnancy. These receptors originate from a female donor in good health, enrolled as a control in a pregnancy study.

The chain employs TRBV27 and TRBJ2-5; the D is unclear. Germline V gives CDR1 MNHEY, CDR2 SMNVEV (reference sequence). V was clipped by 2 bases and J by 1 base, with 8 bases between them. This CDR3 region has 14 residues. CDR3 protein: CASSLQHRQETQYF. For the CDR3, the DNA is TGTGCCAGCAGTTTACAACATCGCCAAGAGACCCAGTACTTC.

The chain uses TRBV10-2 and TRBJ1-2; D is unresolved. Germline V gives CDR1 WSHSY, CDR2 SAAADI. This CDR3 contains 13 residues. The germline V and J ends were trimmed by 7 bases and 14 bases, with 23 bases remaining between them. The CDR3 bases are TGCGCCAGCACTGGGTCAGAAGGAGGAGTACGGACCTTC. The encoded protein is CASTGSEGGVRTF.

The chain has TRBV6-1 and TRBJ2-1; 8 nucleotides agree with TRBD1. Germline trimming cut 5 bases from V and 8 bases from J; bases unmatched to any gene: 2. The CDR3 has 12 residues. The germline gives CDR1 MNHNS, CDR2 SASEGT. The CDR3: CASSNRGDEQFF. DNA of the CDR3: TGTGCCAGCAGTAACAGGGGGGATGAGCAGTTCTTC.

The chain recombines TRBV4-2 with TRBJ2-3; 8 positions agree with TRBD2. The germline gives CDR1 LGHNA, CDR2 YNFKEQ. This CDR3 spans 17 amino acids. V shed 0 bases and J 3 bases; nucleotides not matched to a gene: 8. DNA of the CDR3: TGTGCCAGCAGCCAAGAGATTTCGGGGGGGCCTACAGATACGCAGTATTTT. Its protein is CASSQEISGGPTDTQYF.

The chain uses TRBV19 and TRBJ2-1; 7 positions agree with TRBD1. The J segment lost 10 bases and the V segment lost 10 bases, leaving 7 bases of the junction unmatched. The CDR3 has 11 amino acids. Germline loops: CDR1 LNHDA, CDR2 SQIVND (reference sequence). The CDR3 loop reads CATFWTGEQFF. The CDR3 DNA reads TGTGCCACTTTCTGGACAGGAGAGCAGTTCTTC.

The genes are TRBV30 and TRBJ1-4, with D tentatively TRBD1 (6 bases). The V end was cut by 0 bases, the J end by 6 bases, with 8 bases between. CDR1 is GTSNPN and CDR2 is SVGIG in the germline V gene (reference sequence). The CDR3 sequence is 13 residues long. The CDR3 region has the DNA TGTGCCTGGAGTGTACAGGGCGATGAAAAACTGTTTTTT. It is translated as CAWSVQGDEKLFF.

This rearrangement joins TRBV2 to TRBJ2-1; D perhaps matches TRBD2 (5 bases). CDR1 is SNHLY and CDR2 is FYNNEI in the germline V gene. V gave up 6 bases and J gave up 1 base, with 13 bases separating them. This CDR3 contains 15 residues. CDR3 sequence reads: CASSESDFSYNEQFF. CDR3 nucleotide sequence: TGTGCCAGCAGCGAATCGGACTTTTCCTACAATGAGCAGTTCTTC.

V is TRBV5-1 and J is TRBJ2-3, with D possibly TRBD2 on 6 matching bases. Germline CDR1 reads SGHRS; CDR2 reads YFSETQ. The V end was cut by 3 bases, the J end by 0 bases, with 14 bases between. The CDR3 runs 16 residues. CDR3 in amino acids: CASSSSSGGSTDTQYF. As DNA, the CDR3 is TGCGCCAGCAGCTCCTCTAGTGGGGGGAGCACAGATACGCAGTATTTT.

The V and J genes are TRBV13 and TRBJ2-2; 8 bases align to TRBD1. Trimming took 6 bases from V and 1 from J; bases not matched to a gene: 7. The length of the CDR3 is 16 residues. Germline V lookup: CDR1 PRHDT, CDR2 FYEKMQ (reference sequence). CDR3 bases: TGTGCCAGCAGTCCTGAGACAGGGGTGAACACCGGGGAGCTGTTTTTT. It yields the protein CASSPETGVNTGELFF.

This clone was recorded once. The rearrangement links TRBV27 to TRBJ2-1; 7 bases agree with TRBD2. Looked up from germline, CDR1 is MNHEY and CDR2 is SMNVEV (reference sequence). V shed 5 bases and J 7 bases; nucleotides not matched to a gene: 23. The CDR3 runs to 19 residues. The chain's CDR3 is CASSKSARAPGGPWNEQFF. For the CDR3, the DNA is TGTGCCAGCAGTAAGTCTGCCAGGGCACCGGGGGGTCCATGGAATGAGCAGTTCTTC.

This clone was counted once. CDR3 sequence: CASSSGGGVGEAFF. The CDR3 nucleotides are TGTGCCAGCTCATCGGGGGGGGGCGTAGGTGAAGCTTTCTTT. The rearrangement joins TRBV18 to TRBJ1-1; possibly TRBD1 for D (6 bases). The V and J ends lost 5 bases and 7 bases respectively, with 17 bases between them. Germline-derived CDR1 and CDR2 are KGHSH and LQKENI. This CDR3 contains 14 residues.

CDR3 residues: CATSNIRDRGNYDEKLFF. The CDR3 bases are TGTGCCACCAGCAACATCCGGGACAGGGGGAATTACGATGAAAAACTGTTTTTT. V usage is TRBV15 and J usage is TRBJ1-4; 11 nucleotides line up with TRBD1. V lost 4 bases and J lost 6; bases outside the gene matches: 13. Germline CDR1 and CDR2: LNHNV and YYDKDF (reference sequence). CDR3 size: 18 residues.

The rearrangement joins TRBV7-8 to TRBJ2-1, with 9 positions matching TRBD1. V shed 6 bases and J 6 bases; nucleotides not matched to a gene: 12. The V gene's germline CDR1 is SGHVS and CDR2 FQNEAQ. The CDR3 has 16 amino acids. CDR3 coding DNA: TGTGCCAGCAGTTCTACCGGGACAGGGATCCCCAATGAGCAGTTCTTC. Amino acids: CASSSTGTGIPNEQFF.

CDR3 loop: CASSDSVSGGADTQYF. The CDR3 coding sequence is TGTGCCAGCAGTGACTCCGTTAGCGGGGGGGCAGATACGCAGTATTTT. V and J are TRBV6-4 and TRBJ2-3; 11 positions match TRBD2. The CDR3 length is 16 residues. Germline V gene lookup returns CDR1 MRHNA and CDR2 SNTAGT. The junction had 3 bases not matched to a gene; V was cut back by 0 bases and J by 4 bases.

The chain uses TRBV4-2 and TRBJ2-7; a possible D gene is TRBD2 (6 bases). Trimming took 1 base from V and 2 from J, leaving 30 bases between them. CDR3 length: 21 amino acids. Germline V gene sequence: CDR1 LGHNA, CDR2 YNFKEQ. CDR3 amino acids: CASSQAEADPSQTGLPYEQYF. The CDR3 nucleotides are TGTGCCAGCAGCCAAGCCGAGGCAGACCCCTCCCAAACGGGACTCCCCTACGAGCAGTACTTC.

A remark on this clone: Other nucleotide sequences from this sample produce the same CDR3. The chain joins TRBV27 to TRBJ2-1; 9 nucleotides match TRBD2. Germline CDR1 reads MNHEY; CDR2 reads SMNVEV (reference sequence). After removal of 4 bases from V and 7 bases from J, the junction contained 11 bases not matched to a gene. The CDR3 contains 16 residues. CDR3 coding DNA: TGTGCCAGCAGTTCCCCAGGACTAGCGATTAGAAATGAGCAGTTCTTC. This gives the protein CASSSPGLAIRNEQFF.

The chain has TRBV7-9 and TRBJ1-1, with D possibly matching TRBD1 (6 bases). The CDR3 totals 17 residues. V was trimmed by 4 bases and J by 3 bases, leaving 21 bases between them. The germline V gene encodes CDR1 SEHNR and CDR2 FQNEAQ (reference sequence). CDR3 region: CASSYDQGAGADTEAFF. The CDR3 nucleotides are TGTGCCAGCAGCTATGATCAAGGTGCAGGGGCGGACACTGAAGCTTTCTTT.

The CDR3 spells CASSAGDSSYEQYF. CDR3 DNA sequence: TGTGCCAGCAGCGCAGGGGACAGCTCCTACGAGCAGTACTTC. The V and J genes are TRBV9 and TRBJ2-7; TRBD1 matches at 7 bases. V trimming: 3 bases; J trimming: 0 bases; junction bases outside the gene matches: 3. Germline V gene data show CDR1 as SGDLS and CDR2 as YYNGEE. The CDR3 totals 14 residues.

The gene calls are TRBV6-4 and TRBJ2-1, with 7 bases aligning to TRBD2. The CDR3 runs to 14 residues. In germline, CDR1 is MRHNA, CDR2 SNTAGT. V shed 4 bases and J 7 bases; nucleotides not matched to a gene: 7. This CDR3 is CASSVAGEGNEQFF. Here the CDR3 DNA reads TGTGCCAGCAGTGTTGCGGGGGAGGGTAATGAGCAGTTCTTC.

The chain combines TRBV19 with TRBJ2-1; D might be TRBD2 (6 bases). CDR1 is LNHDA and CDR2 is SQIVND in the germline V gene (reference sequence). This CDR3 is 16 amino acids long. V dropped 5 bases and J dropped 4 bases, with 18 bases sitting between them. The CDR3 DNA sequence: TGTGCCAGTAGTCTCACCCCCTCGGGACTTTACAATGAGCAGTTCTTC. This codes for CASSLTPSGLYNEQFF.

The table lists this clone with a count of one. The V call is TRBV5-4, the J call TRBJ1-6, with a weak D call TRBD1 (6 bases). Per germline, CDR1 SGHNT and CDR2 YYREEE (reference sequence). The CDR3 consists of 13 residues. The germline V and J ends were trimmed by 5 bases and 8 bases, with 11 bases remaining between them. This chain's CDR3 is CASSYGTYSPLHF. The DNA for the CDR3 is TGTGCCAGCAGTTACGGGACATATTCACCCCTCCACTTT.

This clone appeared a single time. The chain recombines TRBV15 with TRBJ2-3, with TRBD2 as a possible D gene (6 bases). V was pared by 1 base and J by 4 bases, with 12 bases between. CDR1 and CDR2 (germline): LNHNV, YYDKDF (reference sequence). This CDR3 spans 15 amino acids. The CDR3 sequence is CATSRGGTRADTQYF. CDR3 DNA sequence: TGTGCCACCAGCAGAGGGGGGACTCGAGCAGATACGCAGTATTTT.

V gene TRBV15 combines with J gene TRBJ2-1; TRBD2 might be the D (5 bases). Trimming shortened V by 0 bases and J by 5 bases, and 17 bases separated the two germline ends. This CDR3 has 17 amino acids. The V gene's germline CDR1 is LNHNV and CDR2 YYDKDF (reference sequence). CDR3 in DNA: TGTGCCACCAGCAGAGATCCCCCGACTACGGCGGACAATGAGCAGTTCTTC. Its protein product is CATSRDPPTTADNEQFF.